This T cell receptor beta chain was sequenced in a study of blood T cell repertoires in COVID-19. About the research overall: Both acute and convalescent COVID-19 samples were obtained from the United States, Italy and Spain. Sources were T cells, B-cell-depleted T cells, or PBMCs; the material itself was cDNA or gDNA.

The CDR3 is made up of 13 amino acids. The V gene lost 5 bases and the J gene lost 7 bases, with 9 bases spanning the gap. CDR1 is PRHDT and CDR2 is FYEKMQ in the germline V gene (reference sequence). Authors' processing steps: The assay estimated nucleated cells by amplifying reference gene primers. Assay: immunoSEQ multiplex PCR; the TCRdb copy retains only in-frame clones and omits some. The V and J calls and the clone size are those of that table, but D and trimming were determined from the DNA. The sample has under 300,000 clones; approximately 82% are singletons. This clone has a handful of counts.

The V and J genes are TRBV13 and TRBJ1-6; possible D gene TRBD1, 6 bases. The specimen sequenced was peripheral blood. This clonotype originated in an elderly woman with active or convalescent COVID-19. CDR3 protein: CASSQQGNSPLHF. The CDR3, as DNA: TGTGCCAGCAGCCAACAGGGAAATTCACCCCTCCACTTT.